This T cell receptor (beta chain) was identified during a study of blood T cell repertoires in COVID-19. Turning to the study itself: Sample material is recorded as cDNA or gDNA derived from T cells, B-cell-depleted T cells, or PBMCs.

Some clones are missing from TCRdb's copy, which holds only in-frame ones; the method was immunoSEQ multiplex PCR. The repertoire has some 350,000 clones, around nine tenths of them found once; the top ten carry about 5%. The CDR3 loop spans 15 amino acids. Germline assignment: CDR1 MNHNS and CDR2 SASEGT. The V gene end was trimmed by 2 bases and the J gene end by 5 bases; junction bases not matched to a gene: 6. Those enrolled, adults aged 18 to 89 years, came from about two dozen US areas. The clonotype comes from a young man who had recovered from COVID-19. Sequencing was done on a sample of PBMCs or T cells enriched from blood (not recorded which). The gene calls are TRBV6-1 and TRBJ2-3, with 8 bases that match TRBD2. CDR3 bases: TGTGCCAGCAGTGAATCGGGGGGGCAGGGAGATACGCAGTATTTT. Its protein is CASSESGGQGDTQYF.